The present TCR beta chain was sequenced within a study of blood T cell repertoires in COVID-19 (dated by TCRdb to about 2020). For context, the study as a whole: Samples from collaborators originated in the United States, Italy and Spain and spanned both the acute and convalescent phases of COVID-19. The prospective study material was composed of cDNA or gDNA derived from T cells, B-cell-depleted T cells, or PBMCs. The dataset comprised deeply sampled blood TCRbeta repertoires from subjects exposed to, actively infected with, or recovered from COVID-19. The repertoires were released in a freely available public database meant as a resource for research on the immune response to SARS-CoV-2. The samples were drawn from two sources: the first 160 participants of the ongoing ImmuneRACE study, and fewer than 1,500 subjects contributed by 6 global collaborators. The sample metadata nearly always contained a de-identified subject ID, COVID-19 status, age in years and sex. HLA class I and class II types, where available, came from metadata supplied by the sample provider rather than from assay-based typing. Overall study outcomes, separate from this receptor: How much clinical and demographic metadata was included differed by source and by participant, and the metadata was provided uncurated.

On this clone: Its antigen is unknown. Base qualities were left out, and no much larger clone turns up one base away.

The immunoSEQ Assay, a bias-controlled multiplex PCR, was used to amplify TCRbeta CDR3 regions from genomic DNA. The original methods were these. Within the assay, amplification of reference gene primers was used to estimate how many nucleated cells each sample contained. Sequence reads were collapsed and filtered to measure the absolute abundance of every unique TCRbeta CDR3 rearrangement. For each sample, productive Simpson clonality was calculated as the square root of Simpson's diversity index over productive rearrangements. TCRdb retrieved this table from immuneACCESS and kept in-frame rearrangements only. Not all clones are present; in checked studies, unresolved V genes account for under half, and no reason is known for the remainder. The DNA gave D and trimming, while V, J and clone size come from that table. The sample contains just over 150,000 clones, 92% of them found a single time. The top ten hold roughly 4.8% of the sample.

In Seattle, one collaborating source enrolled patients while the infection was active and tracked those patients longitudinally over the course of disease. Collaborating institutions collected whole blood in K2EDTA tubes following their own protocols. Collaborator samples were shipped for TCRbeta analysis as frozen whole blood, isolated PBMCs, or DNA extracted from either sample type. As encoded in the germline V gene (reference sequence), CDR1 is LNHDA while CDR2 is SQIVND. The junction shows trimming of 11 bases on V and 3 bases on J, plus 17 bases between the germline ends. Inclusive of the bounding cysteine and phenylalanine, the CDR3 is 13 residues long. Only CDR3 DNA remains: 39 bases, in frame from the first base.

The source is a man aged 25-45 years with COVID-19, enrolled during active disease. The material sequenced was peripheral blood. Here the chain combines TRBV19 and TRBJ2-7, with TRBD1 tentatively as D gene (6 bases match). CDR3 reads: CAGFQGTHYEQYF. The bases are TGTGCCGGATTCCAGGGGACCCACTACGAGCAGTACTTC.